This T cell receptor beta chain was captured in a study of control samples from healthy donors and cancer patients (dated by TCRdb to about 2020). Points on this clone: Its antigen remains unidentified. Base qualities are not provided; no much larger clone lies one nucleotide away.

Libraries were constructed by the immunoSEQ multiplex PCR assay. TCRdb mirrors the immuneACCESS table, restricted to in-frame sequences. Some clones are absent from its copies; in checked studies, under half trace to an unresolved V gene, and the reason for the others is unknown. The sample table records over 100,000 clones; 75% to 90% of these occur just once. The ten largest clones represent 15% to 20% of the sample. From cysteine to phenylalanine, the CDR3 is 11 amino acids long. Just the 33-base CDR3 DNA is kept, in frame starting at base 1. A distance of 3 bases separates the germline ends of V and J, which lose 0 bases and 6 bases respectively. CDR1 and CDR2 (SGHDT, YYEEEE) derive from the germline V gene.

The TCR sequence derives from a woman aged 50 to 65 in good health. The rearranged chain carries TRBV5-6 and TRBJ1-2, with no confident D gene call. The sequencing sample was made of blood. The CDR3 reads CASSLANGYTF. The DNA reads TGTGCCAGCAGCTTGGCCAATGGCTACACCTTC.